This TCR beta chain is drawn from a study of blood T cell repertoires in COVID-19. Study information: PBMCs, B-cell-depleted T cells, or T cells were the source of the cDNA or gDNA that made up the material.

Methods used by the authors: Nucleated cell counts were estimated from reference gene primer amplification. The table came from immunoSEQ multiplex PCR; TCRdb's copy has only in-frame clones and leaves some out. D and trimming come from the DNA, and the V and J calls and clone size come from that table. Counted here are more than 200,000 clones, approximately 91% occurring once; the ten biggest clones make up approximately 2.2%. The CDR3 covers 13 residues. CDR1 is LGHNA, CDR2 YSLEER, per germline. V shed 4 bases and J shed 3 bases, with 7 bases lying between them. The specimen sequenced was peripheral blood. The receptor comes from a woman between 40 and 50 years old who had recovered from COVID-19. This chain uses TRBV4-3 with TRBJ2-1, with D uncertain. The CDR3 DNA is TGCGCCAGCAGCCCTGCGGACTACAATGAGCAGTTCTTC. It encodes CASSPADYNEQFF.